This T cell receptor (beta chain) was recovered during a study of blood T cell repertoires in COVID-19. Study as a whole: Sources were T cells, B-cell-depleted T cells, or PBMCs; the material itself was cDNA or gDNA.

V was clipped by 1 base and J by 8 bases, with 20 bases between them. This CDR3 is built from 16 residues. In germline, CDR1 is LGHDT, CDR2 YNNKEL (reference sequence). Patients of the Seattle cohort, enrolled during active infection, were followed longitudinally. Study processing details: Amplification of reference gene primers was used by the study to estimate nucleated cell counts. Method: immunoSEQ multiplex PCR; TCRdb's copy keeps in-frame clones and lacks some. V, J and clone size are those of that table, while D and trimming were read from the DNA. The data hold over 95,000 clones, with around 83% observed a single time.

The sample comprised peripheral blood. This sequence originates from a woman aged 55-70 years with COVID-19, enrolled during active disease. The chain links TRBV3-1 (or the pseudogene TRBV3-2) to TRBJ1-2, with D possibly TRBD1 on 6 matching bases. The CDR3 sequence: CASSQGARGGFSGYTF. As DNA, the CDR3 is TGTGCCAGCAGCCAAGGGGCCAGGGGAGGGTTTTCCGGCTACACCTTC.